Below, 13 T cell receptor beta chains from the same sample are listed, as sequenced in a study of CD8+ T cells in alopecia areata. It was cDNA, reverse transcribed from extracted RNA, that served as the sequencing template. Some clones are missing from TCRdb's copy, which holds only in-frame ones; the method was immunoSEQ multiplex PCR. Counted here are approximately 100,000 clones, about 61% occurring once; the ten biggest clones make up roughly 15%. Treatment: oral pan-JAK inhibitor, 5-10 mg twice daily. Material: CD8+ T cells sorted from blood, obtained between weeks 55 and 65, from a patient treated with tofacitinib. These receptors all stem from a human donor with alopecia areata.

The chain combines TRBV15 with TRBJ2-5, with D perhaps matching TRBD2 (5 bases). Per the germline V gene, CDR1 is LNHNV and CDR2 is YYDKDF (reference sequence). The CDR3 is 15 amino acids. The V end was cut by 1 base, the J end by 1 base, with 10 bases between. CDR3: CATSRAPGSQETQYF. CDR3 bases: TGTGCCACCAGCAGAGCACCGGGGTCCCAAGAGACCCAGTACTTC.

This clone was picked up a small number of times. The chain couples TRBV15 to TRBJ2-1, with no clear D. The CDR3 extends over 13 amino acids. The V and J ends lost 1 base and 7 bases respectively, with 8 bases between them. Germline-derived CDR1 and CDR2 are LNHNV and YYDKDF (reference sequence). The CDR3 is CATSRVIGNEQFF. CDR3 sequence (DNA): TGTGCCACCAGCAGAGTGATAGGAAATGAGCAGTTCTTC. Full variable domain (rest looked up from reference TRBV15 and TRBJ2-1): DAMVIQNPRYQVTQFGKPVTLSCSQTLNHNVMYWYQQKSSQAPKLLFHYYDKDFNNEADTPDNFQSRRPNTSFCFLDIRSPGLGDTAMYLCATSRVIGNEQFFGPGTRLTVL.

This clone was counted between two and nine times. The chain employs TRBV7-9 and TRBJ2-6; possibly TRBD2 for D (5 bases). V was trimmed by 6 bases and J by 0 bases, leaving 6 bases between them. CDR3 length equals 14 residues. The V gene's germline CDR1 is SEHNR and CDR2 FQNEAQ (reference sequence). CDR3 coding DNA: TGTGCCAGCAGGAGGGACTCTGGGGCCAACGTCCTGACTTTC. Translation: CASRRDSGANVLTF.

J is TRBJ2-7 and V is TRBV20-1; D gene ambiguous. The CDR3 has 11 residues. Deletions cut 4 bases from V and 5 bases from J, with 9 bases between. CDR1 and CDR2 from the germline V gene are DFQATT and SNEGSKA (reference sequence). The CDR3 region has the DNA TGCAGTGCTACCGAGGCCGACGAGCAGTACTTC. Translating it yields CSATEADEQYF.

The chain carries TRBV13 and TRBJ2-3; the D is unclear. Germline values: CDR1 PRHDT, CDR2 FYEKMQ (reference sequence). The CDR3 sequence is 13 residues long. Trimming took off 5 bases at V and 2 bases at J, with 8 bases between the two ends. CDR3 coding DNA: TGTGCCAGCAGCACGATGTCCACAGATACGCAGTATTTT. As protein: CASSTMSTDTQYF. The entire variable domain, with the rest obtained from reference TRBV13 and TRBJ2-3, is as follows: AAGVIQSPRHLIKEKRETATLKCYPIPRHDTVYWYQQGPGQDPQFLISFYEKMQSDKGSIPDRFSAQQFSDYHSELNMSSLELGDSALYFCASSTMSTDTQYFGPGTRLTVL.

The chain combines TRBV10-3 with TRBJ2-5, with TRBD1 identical over 7 bases. CDR3 length: 18 residues. CDR1 and CDR2 from the germline V gene are ENHRY and SYGVKD. V lost 0 bases, J lost 2 bases, and 12 bases stayed unmatched. CDR3 sequence: CAISESESPGQYQETQYF. The DNA of the CDR3 is TGTGCCATCAGTGAGTCCGAAAGTCCGGGACAGTATCAAGAGACCCAGTACTTC.

The gene calls are TRBV27 and TRBJ1-6; a weak D match, TRBD1 (5 bases). Germline V gene sequence: CDR1 MNHEY, CDR2 SMNVEV (reference sequence). This CDR3 has 16 residues. Trimming pared 5 bases from V and 10 bases from J, leaving 21 bases between. The CDR3 nucleotides read TGTGCCAGCAGTACCAGGTCGACAGCCGCTGGGTCACCCCTCCACTTT. Translating it yields CASSTRSTAAGSPLHF.

The genes are TRBV9 and TRBJ2-3; 8 bases are a match to TRBD1. Germline values: CDR1 SGDLS, CDR2 YYNGEE. V lost 0 bases, J lost 1 base, and 4 bases stayed unmatched. This CDR3 comprises 16 residues. CDR3: CASSVETGEGTDTQYF. CDR3 bases: TGTGCCAGCAGCGTAGAGACAGGGGAGGGCACAGATACGCAGTATTTT.

This clone was observed once. The chain links TRBV18 to TRBJ2-3; D ambiguous. Germline V lookup: CDR1 KGHSH, CDR2 LQKENI. This CDR3 spans 13 amino acids. The V and J ends lost 2 bases and 1 base respectively, with 4 bases between them. CDR3 loop: CASSPGGTDTQYF. The CDR3 DNA follows: TGTGCCAGCTCACCAGGGGGCACAGATACGCAGTATTTT.

The V gene is TRBV6-1, the J gene TRBJ1-1; no firm D call. V shed 8 bases and J shed 9 bases, with 7 bases lying between them. CDR3 length equals 9 residues. Per germline, CDR1 MNHNS and CDR2 SASEGT. The CDR3, as DNA: TGTGCCAGCGGGTGGAAAGCTTTCTTT. Translating it yields CASGWKAFF.

This clone was seen only a few times. This chain uses TRBV29-1 with TRBJ2-7; the D gene is possibly TRBD2 (5 bases). Trimming removed 2 bases from V and 3 bases from J, with 8 bases in between. Germline V gene lookup returns CDR1 SQVTM and CDR2 ANQGSEA. This CDR3 region has 12 residues. The CDR3 here is CSVELASYEQYF. DNA of the CDR3: TGCAGCGTTGAACTAGCCAGCTACGAGCAGTACTTC.

This clone was detected only a few times. The CDR3 nucleotides are TGTGCCAGCAGGTGGGAGGGGGACAGGCTAAACAATGAGCAGTTCTTC. Amino acid sequence: CASRWEGDRLNNEQFF. The chain couples TRBV7-6 to TRBJ2-1; D perhaps matches TRBD1 (8 bases). The CDR3 consists of 16 residues. V was cut by 6 bases and J by 5 bases, with 20 bases left in between. From germline, CDR1 is SGHVS and CDR2 FNYEAQ. The full variable domain, with the rest looked up from reference TRBV7-6 and TRBJ2-1, is GAGVSQSPRYKVTKRGQDVALRCDPISGHVSLYWYRQALGQGPEFLTYFNYEAQQDKSGLPNDRFSAERPEGSISTLTIQRTEQRDSAMYRCASRWEGDRLNNEQFFGPGTRLTVL.

This clone was observed a few times. J is TRBJ2-7 and V is TRBV27, with TRBD2 matching 9 bases. Germline CDR1 reads MNHEY; CDR2 reads SMNVEV (reference sequence). Trimming at V came to 2 bases and at J to 1 base, leaving 3 bases not matched to a gene. This CDR3 contains 15 residues. The CDR3 DNA is TGTGCCAGCAGTTTACGTAGCGGGGGTTCCTACGAGCAGTACTTC. Its protein product is CASSLRSGGSYEQYF.